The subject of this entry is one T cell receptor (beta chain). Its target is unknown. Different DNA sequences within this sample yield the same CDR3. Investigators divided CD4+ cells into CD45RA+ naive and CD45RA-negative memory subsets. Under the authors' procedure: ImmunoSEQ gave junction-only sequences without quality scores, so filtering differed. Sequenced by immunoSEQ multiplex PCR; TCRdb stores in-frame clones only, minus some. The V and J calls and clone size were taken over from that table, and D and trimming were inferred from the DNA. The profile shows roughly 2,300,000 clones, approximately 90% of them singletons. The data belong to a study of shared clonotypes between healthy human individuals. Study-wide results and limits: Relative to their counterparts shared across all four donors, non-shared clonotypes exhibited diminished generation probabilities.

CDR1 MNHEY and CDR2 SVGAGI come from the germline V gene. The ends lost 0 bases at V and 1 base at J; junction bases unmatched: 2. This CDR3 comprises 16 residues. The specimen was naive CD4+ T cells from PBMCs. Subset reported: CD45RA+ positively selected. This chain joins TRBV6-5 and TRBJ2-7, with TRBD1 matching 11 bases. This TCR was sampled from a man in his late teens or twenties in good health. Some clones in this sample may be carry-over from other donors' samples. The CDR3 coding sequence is TGTGCCAGCAGTTACTCGGGACAGGGGGGATCCTACGAGCAGTACTTC. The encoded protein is CASSYSGQGGSYEQYF.